This TCR beta chain was captured in a study of blood T cell repertoires in COVID-19. The repertoire was sequenced with immunoSEQ multiplex PCR; TCRdb's copy has only in-frame clones and lacks some. Of approximately 170,000 clones in the sample, 84% were seen once. Germline CDR1 and CDR2: LNHNV and YYDKDF (reference sequence). There are 13 residues in the CDR3. With V trimmed by 4 bases and J by 6 bases, 3 bases remained unmatched. Participants spanned ages about 18 to 90 years and resided in some 22 US areas. This TCR was sampled from a woman aged 45-60 years who had recovered from COVID-19. The chain carries TRBV15 and TRBJ1-5; 7 positions match TRBD1. Input material: PBMCs or T cells enriched from blood (not recorded which). CDR3 nucleotide sequence: TGTGCCACCAGCATGGGGACAGTTCAGCCCCAGCATTTT. Its protein product is CATSMGTVQPQHF.